One sample yielded the 16 T cell receptor beta chains listed below, sequenced in a study of cytomegalovirus exposure and HLA in healthy donors. Assay used: immunoSEQ multiplex PCR; TCRdb lists only in-frame clones, some missing. Among some 120,000 clones, more than 95% were seen once, and the ten largest hold less than 2%. The source material was PBMCs. These TCRs come from a man aged 18 to 29 in good health and CMV-seronegative.

V gene TRBV6-6 combines with J gene TRBJ1-1; D not certain. V was trimmed by 8 bases and J by 5 bases, leaving 9 bases between them. There are 11 residues in the CDR3. Germline CDR1 MNHNY, CDR2 SVGAGI (reference sequence). The CDR3: CASVAYTEAFF. The CDR3 nucleotides are TGTGCCAGCGTAGCCTATACTGAAGCTTTCTTT.

This chain connects TRBV7-9 to TRBJ1-5; no definite D call. V shed 5 bases and J shed 3 bases, with 8 bases lying between them. Germline V gene sequence: CDR1 SEHNR, CDR2 FQNEAQ (reference sequence). The CDR3 has 13 residues. The CDR3 coding sequence is TGTGCCAGCAGCCTGCGGGACAATCAGCCCCAGCATTTT. This codes for CASSLRDNQPQHF.

The chain has TRBV9 and TRBJ2-3, with TRBD2 matching over 14 bases. V dropped 0 bases and J dropped 9; count of bases not matched to a gene: 21. The CDR3 contains 21 residues. The germline V gene encodes CDR1 SGDLS and CDR2 YYNGEE. The CDR3: CASSVGLRGTSGRPSRDTQYF. As DNA, the CDR3 is TGTGCCAGCAGCGTAGGTTTGAGGGGGACTAGCGGGAGACCCTCGAGGGACACGCAGTATTTT.

The V call is TRBV28, the J call TRBJ2-7, with a possible D match to TRBD1 (6 bases). CDR1 and CDR2 (germline): MDHEN, SYDVKM. V was clipped by 3 bases and J by 3 bases, with 15 bases between them. This CDR3 region has 15 residues. CDR3 sequence reads: CASSFMGASGYEQYF. As DNA, the CDR3 is TGTGCCAGCAGTTTTATGGGGGCGTCAGGCTACGAGCAGTACTTC.

The gene calls are TRBV13 and TRBJ2-6; a possible D gene is TRBD2 (6 bases). The V gene's germline CDR1 is PRHDT and CDR2 FYEKMQ (reference sequence). The ends were cut back, 4 bases at V and 0 bases at J, with 7 bases in the middle. The CDR3 length is 15 residues. The CDR3: CASSWRGSGANVLTF. CDR3 DNA sequence: TGTGCCAGCAGCTGGAGGGGCTCTGGGGCCAACGTCCTGACTTTC.

This rearrangement joins TRBV20-1 to TRBJ2-1; 7 bases align to TRBD2. Looked up from germline, CDR1 is DFQATT and CDR2 is SNEGSKA (reference sequence). CDR3 length: 9 amino acids. The CDR3: CRPGGEQFF. Written as DNA, the CDR3 is TGCAGGCCGGGGGGTGAGCAGTTCTTC.

This clone has only one observation. The rearrangement links TRBV29-1 to TRBJ2-7, with D possibly being TRBD1 (5 bases). Trimming took off 7 bases at V and 3 bases at J, with 16 bases between the two ends. Germline V gives CDR1 SQVTM, CDR2 ANQGSEA. The CDR3 runs to 13 residues. CDR3 sequence (DNA): TGCAGCGCCGGATGGGGCGGTAGCTACGAGCAGTACTTC. Its translation: CSAGWGGSYEQYF.

This rearrangement joins TRBV27 to TRBJ1-3; D remains unclear. Looked up from germline, CDR1 is MNHEY and CDR2 is SMNVEV (reference sequence). The V end lost 5 bases, the J end lost 7 bases, and 12 bases lay between the germline ends. The CDR3 has 13 amino acids. The CDR3 nucleotides are TGTGCCAGCAGTCCCCCCTTTGGCAACACCATATATTTT. Translation: CASSPPFGNTIYF.

This rearrangement joins TRBV5-1 to TRBJ1-1; D is undetermined. V lost 6 bases and J lost 1, with 13 bases in between. The length of the CDR3 is 14 residues. CDR1 SGHRS and CDR2 YFSETQ come from the germline V gene. The CDR3 nucleotides read TGCGCCAGCACCAGAACAGAATCGAACACTGAAGCTTTCTTT. Protein: CASTRTESNTEAFF.

The chain links TRBV10-3 to TRBJ2-1, with a possible D match to TRBD2 (6 bases). Germline V CDR1 and CDR2: ENHRY, SYGVKD. The CDR3 sequence is 13 residues long. V dropped 10 bases and J dropped 8 bases, with 18 bases sitting between them. In DNA, the CDR3 is TGTGCCACCCGGGGGAGGCAGGGCGATGAGCAGTTCTTC. Translation gives CATRGRQGDEQFF.

The gene calls are TRBV7-9 and TRBJ2-7; 7 bases agree with TRBD1. CDR3 length: 14 residues. Germline V gene lookup returns CDR1 SEHNR and CDR2 FQNEAQ (reference sequence). The ends lost 4 bases at V and 5 bases at J; junction bases unmatched: 8. The CDR3 sequence: CASSSGTVQDEQYF. CDR3 nucleotides: TGTGCCAGCAGCTCCGGGACAGTTCAGGACGAGCAGTACTTC.

V usage is TRBV7-9 and J usage is TRBJ1-2, with 7 bases that match TRBD1. The germline V gene has CDR1 SEHNR and CDR2 FQNEAQ (reference sequence). This CDR3 region has 14 residues. Losses at the gene ends were 3 bases for V and 6 bases for J; bases not matched to a gene: 7. CDR3 DNA: TGTGCCAGCAGCTTCGGGCTGGGGACAGATGGCTACACCTTC. It is translated as CASSFGLGTDGYTF. The full variable domain, in which reference TRBV7-9 and TRBJ1-2 provide the parts outside the CDR3, is DTGVSQNPRHKITKRGQNVTFRCDPISEHNRLYWYRQTLGQGPEFLTYFQNEAQLEKSRLLSDRFSAERPKGSFSTLEIQRTEQGDSAMYLCASSFGLGTDGYTFGSGTRLTVV.

The chain is built from TRBV9 and TRBJ2-2, with 9 positions matching TRBD2. Germline CDR1 reads SGDLS; CDR2 reads YYNGEE. The junction had 5 bases not matched to a gene; V was cut back by 4 bases and J by 7 bases. CDR3 size: 14 residues. This CDR3 reads CASSRSGRSGELFF. CDR3 DNA sequence: TGTGCCAGCAGCCGTAGCGGGAGAAGCGGGGAGCTGTTTTTT.

This clone was seen just once. This specimen includes other DNA sequences encoding the same CDR3. V is TRBV27 and J is TRBJ2-7, with a possible D match to TRBD1 (5 bases). The CDR3 runs 12 residues. Germline V lookup: CDR1 MNHEY, CDR2 SMNVEV (reference sequence). V lost 1 base to trimming and J lost 6 bases, with 7 bases between them. This chain's CDR3 is CASSLWGGEQYF. CDR3 DNA: TGTGCCAGCAGTTTATGGGGCGGCGAGCAGTACTTC.

This chain links TRBV7-3 with TRBJ2-3, with D perhaps TRBD2 (6 bases). There are 13 residues in the CDR3. The V end lost 2 bases, the J end lost 3 bases, and 6 bases lay between the germline ends. Germline V gene lookup returns CDR1 SGHTA and CDR2 FQGTGA. The CDR3 sequence: CASSLGGTDTQYF. The CDR3 DNA follows: TGTGCCAGCAGCTTAGGGGGGACAGATACGCAGTATTTT.

The chain links TRBV6-5 to TRBJ2-2; weak D call: TRBD1 (7 bases). The CDR3 sequence is 15 residues long. CDR1 and CDR2 from the germline V gene are MNHEY and SVGAGI. Trimming took 2 bases from V and 7 from J, leaving 14 bases between them. As DNA, the CDR3 is TGTGCCAGCAGTTACACCCCCAGGGGGGTCGGGGAGCTGTTTTTT. Translated, it gives CASSYTPRGVGELFF.